This T cell receptor (beta chain) was recovered during a study of cytomegalovirus exposure and HLA in healthy donors. Trimming left V 3 bases short and J 2 bases short, with 16 bases between. The CDR3 runs to 16 residues. Per germline, CDR1 SGHNT and CDR2 YYREEE (reference sequence). The study ran its PCR with 60 Vbeta and 13 Jbeta primers. Using immunoSEQ multiplex PCR, the repertoire was profiled, and TCRdb retains in-frame clones only, with some absent. Altogether 50,000 or so clones are present, about four fifths being singletons, with the ten largest covering 2% to 3%. The sample was PBMCs. The J gene is TRBJ2-3, the V gene TRBV5-4; a weak D match, TRBD1 (6 bases). This receptor was identified in a boy younger than 18 in good health and CMV-seropositive. This CDR3 reads CASSSKTGVPTDTQYF. The CDR3, as DNA: TGTGCCAGCAGCTCCAAGACAGGAGTTCCCACAGATACGCAGTATTTT.